What follows describes a single T cell receptor beta chain. The antigen remains undetermined. Using immunoSEQ multiplex PCR, the repertoire was profiled, and TCRdb retains in-frame clones only, with some absent. The sample contains tens of thousands of clones, 80% of which appear only once. The data belong to a study of radiation and T cells in renal cell carcinoma. Study in general: Nephrectomy followed 15 Gy stereotactic body radiation by 4 weeks.

Documented time point: blood 2 weeks post-SBRT. As for treatment: 15 Gy SBRT to primary tumor, nephrectomy 4 weeks later. Findings and caveats of the study: Top tumor clonotypes rose in blood 2 weeks post-radiation, then contracted. Without pretreatment biopsies, baseline tumor clonotype presence was undetermined.

The CDR3 covers 15 residues. In germline, CDR1 is SGDLS, CDR2 YYNGEE. The trim removed 3 bases at V and 7 bases at J, leaving 7 bases unmatched. This chain connects TRBV9 to TRBJ1-6; 7 nucleotides match TRBD1. Material: blood, obtained from a patient whose treatment included radiotherapy and nephrectomy. This clonotype was sampled from a woman in her 70s with renal cell carcinoma. CDR3 nucleotide sequence: TGTGCCAGCAGCGAGGGGGCACCGGGCAATTCACCCCTCCACTTT. This translates into CASSEGAPGNSPLHF.